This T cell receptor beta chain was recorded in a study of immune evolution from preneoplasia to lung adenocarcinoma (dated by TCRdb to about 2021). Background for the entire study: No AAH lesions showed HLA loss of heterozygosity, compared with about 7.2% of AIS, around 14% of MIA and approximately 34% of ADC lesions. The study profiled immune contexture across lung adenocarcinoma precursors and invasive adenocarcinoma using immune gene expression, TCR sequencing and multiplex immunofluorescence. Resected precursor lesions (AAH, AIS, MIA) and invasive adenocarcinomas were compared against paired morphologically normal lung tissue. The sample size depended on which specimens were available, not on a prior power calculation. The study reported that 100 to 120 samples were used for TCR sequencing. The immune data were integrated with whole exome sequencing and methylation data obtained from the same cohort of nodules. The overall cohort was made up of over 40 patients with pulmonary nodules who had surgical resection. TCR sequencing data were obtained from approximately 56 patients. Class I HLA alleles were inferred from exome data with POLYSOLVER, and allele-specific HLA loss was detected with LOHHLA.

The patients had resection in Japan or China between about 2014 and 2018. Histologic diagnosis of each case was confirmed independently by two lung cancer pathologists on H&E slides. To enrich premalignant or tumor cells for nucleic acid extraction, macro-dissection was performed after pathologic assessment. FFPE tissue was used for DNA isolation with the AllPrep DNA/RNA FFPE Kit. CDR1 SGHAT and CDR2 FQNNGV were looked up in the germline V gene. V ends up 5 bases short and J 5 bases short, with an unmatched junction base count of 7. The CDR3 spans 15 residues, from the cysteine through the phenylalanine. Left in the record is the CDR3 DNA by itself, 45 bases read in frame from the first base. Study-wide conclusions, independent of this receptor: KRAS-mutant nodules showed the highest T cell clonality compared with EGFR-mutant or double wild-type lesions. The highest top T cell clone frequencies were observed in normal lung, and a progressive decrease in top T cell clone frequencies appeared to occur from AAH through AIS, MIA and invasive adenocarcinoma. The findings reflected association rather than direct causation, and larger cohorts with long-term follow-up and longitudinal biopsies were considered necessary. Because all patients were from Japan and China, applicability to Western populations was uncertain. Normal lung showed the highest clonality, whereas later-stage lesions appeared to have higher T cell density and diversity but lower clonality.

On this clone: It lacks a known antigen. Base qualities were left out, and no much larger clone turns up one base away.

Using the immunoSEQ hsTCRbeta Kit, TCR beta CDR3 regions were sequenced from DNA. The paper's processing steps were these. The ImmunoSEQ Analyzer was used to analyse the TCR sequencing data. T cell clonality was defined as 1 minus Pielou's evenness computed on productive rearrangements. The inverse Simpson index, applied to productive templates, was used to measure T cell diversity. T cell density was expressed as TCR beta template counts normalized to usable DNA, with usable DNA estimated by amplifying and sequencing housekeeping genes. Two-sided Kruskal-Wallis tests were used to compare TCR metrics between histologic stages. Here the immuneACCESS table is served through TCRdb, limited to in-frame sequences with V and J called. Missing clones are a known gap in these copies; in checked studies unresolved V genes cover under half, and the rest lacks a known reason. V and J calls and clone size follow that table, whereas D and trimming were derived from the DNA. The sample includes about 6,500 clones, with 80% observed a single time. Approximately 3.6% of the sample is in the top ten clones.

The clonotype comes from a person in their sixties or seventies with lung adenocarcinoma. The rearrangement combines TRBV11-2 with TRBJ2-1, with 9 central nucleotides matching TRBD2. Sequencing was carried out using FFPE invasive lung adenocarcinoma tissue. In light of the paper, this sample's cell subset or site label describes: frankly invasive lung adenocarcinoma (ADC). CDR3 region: CASSVRLAAHNEQFF. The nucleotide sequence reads TGTGCCAGCAGCGTCAGACTAGCGGCCCACAATGAGCAGTTCTTC.